This is a list of T cell receptor beta chains from one sample in a study of T cells in Graves' hyperthyroidism and ophthalmopathy. TCRdb analysed the multiplex PCR reads with MiXCR anew, one entry per CDR3 protein. Of around 600,000 distinct CDR3 sequences listed, 15% to 17% are singletons. The source material was blood. The source of these receptors is a woman aged 25 to 39 with Graves' hyperthyroidism. Both conserved end residues are trimmed from each CDR3. D genes are given only for firm matches. Not every row has a clone size; where given, it reads once, few, many or a size class.

v_call | clone_size | d_call | cdr3_aa
TRBV9 | few | . | ASSADMSNQPQH
TRBV3-1 | many | TRBD2 | ASSHTSGDTGELF
TRBV7-2 | many | . | ASSLAGLGGADTQY
TRBV2 | many | . | ASSRQPTDTQY
TRBV28 | many | . | ASSRRTGNNEQF
TRBV12-3/TRBV12-4 | many | . | ASSLFPRESEQF
TRBV2 | many | TRBD1 | ASSPNRGLNQPQH
TRBV11-2 | many | . | ASSLDRGTTDTQY
TRBV30 | few | TRBD2 | AWSLGLAGGANTYEQY
TRBV3-1 | many | . | ASSLGLNGGGDTQY
TRBV5-1 | many | TRBD2 | ASSWTSGKGYEQY
TRBV10-3 | many | . | AISGKAGQETQY
TRBV20-1 | many | . | SAKSQVLADTQY
TRBV6-5 | . | . | ASSYRPGGQARYGYT
TRBV9 | few | . | ASSVVRGLNTEAF
TRBV20-1 | many | . | SARVETGQETQY
TRBV20-1 | many | TRBD1 | SGEDRVIYNEQF
TRBV20-1 | few | TRBD1 | SARVTGGDGNTIY
TRBV6-1 | many | . | ASSRQVGYEQY
TRBV6-1 | many | . | ASQGGGGNQPQH
TRBV24-1 | . | . | ATSDSRNSGNTIY
TRBV18 | . | TRBD1 | ASSPNRGMNTEAF
TRBV10-3 | once | TRBD2 | ATTPGLAGGRGYEQY
TRBV7-2 | many | . | ASRASGEQF
TRBV2 | many | . | ASSASPLSYEQY
TRBV12-3/TRBV12-4 | many | TRBD1 | ASSETGGNEQF
TRBV20-1 | many | . | SALPGGGYQETQY
TRBV28 | few | . | ASSTGTYGYT
TRBV11-2 | . | . | ASSESGSHNEQFFGPARTEAF
TRBV19 | . | . | ASISNSGTGELF
TRBV6-2/TRBV6-3 | many | . | ASSSRAVEQY
TRBV18 | many | . | ASSPPPADTQY